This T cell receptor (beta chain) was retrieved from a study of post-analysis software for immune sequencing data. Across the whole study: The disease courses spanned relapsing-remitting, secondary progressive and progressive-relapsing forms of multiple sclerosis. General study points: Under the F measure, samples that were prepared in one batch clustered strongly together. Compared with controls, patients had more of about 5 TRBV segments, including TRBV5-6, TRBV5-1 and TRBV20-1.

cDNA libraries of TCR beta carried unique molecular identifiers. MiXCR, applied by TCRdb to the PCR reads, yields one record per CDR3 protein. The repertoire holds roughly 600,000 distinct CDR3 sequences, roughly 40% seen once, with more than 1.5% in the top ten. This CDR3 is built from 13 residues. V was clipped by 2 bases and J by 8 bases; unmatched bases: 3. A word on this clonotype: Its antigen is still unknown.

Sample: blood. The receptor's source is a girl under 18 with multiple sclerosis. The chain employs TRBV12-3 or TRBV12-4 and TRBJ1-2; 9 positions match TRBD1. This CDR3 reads CASSLLGTGGYTF. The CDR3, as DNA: TGTGCCAGCAGTTTACTCGGGACAGGGGGCTACACCTTC.